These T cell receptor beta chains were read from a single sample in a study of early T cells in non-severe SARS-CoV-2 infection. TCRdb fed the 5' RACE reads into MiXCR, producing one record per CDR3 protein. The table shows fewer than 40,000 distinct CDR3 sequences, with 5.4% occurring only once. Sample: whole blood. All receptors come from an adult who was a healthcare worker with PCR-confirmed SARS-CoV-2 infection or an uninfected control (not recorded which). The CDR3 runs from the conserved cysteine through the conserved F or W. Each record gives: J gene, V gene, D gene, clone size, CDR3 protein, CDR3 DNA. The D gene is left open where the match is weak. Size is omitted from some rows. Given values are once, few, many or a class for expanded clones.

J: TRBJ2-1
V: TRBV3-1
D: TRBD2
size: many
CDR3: CASSQSGRLDEQFF
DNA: TGTGCCAGCAGCCAAAGCGGGAGGTTGGATGAGCAGTTCTTC

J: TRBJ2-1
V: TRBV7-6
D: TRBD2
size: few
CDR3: CASSLATSGSYNEQFF
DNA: TGTGCCAGCAGCTTAGCCACTAGCGGGTCCTACAATGAGCAGTTCTTC

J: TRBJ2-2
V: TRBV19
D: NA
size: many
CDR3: CASSIVVNTGELFF
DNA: TGTGCCAGTAGTATAGTCGTGAACACCGGGGAGCTGTTTTTT

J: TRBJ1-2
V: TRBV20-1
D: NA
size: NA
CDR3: CSASQGSGYTF
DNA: TGCAGTGCTAGCCAGGGGAGTGGCTACACCTTC

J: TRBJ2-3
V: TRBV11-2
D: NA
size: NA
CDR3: CASSLVDTQYF
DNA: TGTGCCAGCAGCTTAGTCGATACGCAGTATTTT

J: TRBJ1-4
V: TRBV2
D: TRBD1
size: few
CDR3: CASIGTGNEKLFF
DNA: TGTGCCAGCATTGGGACAGGGAATGAAAAACTGTTTTTT

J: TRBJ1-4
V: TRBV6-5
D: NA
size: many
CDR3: CASRMGEKLFF
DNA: TGTGCCAGCAGGATGGGTGAAAAACTGTTTTTT

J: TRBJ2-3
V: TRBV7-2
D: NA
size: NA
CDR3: CASSLPGTDTQYF
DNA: TGTGCCAGCAGCTTGCCCGGGACAGATACGCAGTATTTT

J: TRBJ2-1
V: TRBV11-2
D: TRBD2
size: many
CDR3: CASSGRLAGEFNEQFF
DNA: TGTGCCAGCAGCGGGAGGTTAGCGGGAGAATTCAATGAGCAGTTCTTC

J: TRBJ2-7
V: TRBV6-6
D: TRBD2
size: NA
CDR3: CASSYPPGLAGVQAYEQYF
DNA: TGTGCCAGCAGTTACCCCCCTGGACTAGCGGGAGTACAGGCCTACGAGCAGTACTTC

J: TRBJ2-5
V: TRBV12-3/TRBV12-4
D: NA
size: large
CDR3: CASSFEETQYF
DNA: TGTGCCAGCAGTTTTGAAGAGACCCAGTACTTC

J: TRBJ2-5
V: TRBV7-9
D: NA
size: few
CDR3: CASSLQGVSGETQYF
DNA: TGTGCCAGCAGCTTACAGGGTGTGAGTGGGGAGACCCAGTACTTC

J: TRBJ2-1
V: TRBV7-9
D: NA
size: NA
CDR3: CASSLVPSEGPGGNEQFF
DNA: TGTGCCAGCAGCTTAGTCCCCAGCGAGGGGCCAGGCGGCAATGAGCAGTTCTTC

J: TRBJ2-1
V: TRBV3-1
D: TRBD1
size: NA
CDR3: CASSQTGQGFFF
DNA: TGTGCCAGCAGCCAAACGGGACAGGGTTTTTTCTTC

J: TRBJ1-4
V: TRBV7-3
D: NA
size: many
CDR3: CASSSTGAGSIGGNEKLFF
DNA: TGTGCCAGCAGCTCGACCGGGGCAGGGAGTATTGGTGGTAATGAAAAACTGTTTTTT

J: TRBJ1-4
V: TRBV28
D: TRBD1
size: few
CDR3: CASSSAGTGNEKLFF
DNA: TGTGCCAGCAGTAGCGCCGGGACAGGGAACGAAAAACTGTTTTTT

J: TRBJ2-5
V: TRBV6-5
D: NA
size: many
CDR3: CASSSSGDSLNF
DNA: TGTGCCAGCAGTTCCTCTGGGGACTCGCTGAACTTC

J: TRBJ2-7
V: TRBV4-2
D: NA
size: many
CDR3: CASSQGGVGHEQYF
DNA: TGTGCCAGCAGCCAAGGGGGGGTTGGGCACGAGCAGTACTTC

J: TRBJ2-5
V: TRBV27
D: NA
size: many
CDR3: CASSLSGPETQYF
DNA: TGTGCCAGCAGTTTATCGGGTCCAGAGACCCAGTACTTC

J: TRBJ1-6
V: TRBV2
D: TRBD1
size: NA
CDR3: CASSERTGGSNSPLHF
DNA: TGTGCCAGCAGTGAAAGGACAGGGGGCAGTAATTCACCCCTCCACTTT

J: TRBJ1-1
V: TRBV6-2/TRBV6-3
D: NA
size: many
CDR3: CASKHLGLGEAFF
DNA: TGTGCCAGCAAGCACTTGGGGCTGGGTGAAGCTTTCTTT

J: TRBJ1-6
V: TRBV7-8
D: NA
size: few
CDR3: CASSTRTDQSSYNSPLHF
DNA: TGTGCCAGCAGCACTAGGACGGATCAAAGCTCCTATAATTCACCCCTCCACTTT

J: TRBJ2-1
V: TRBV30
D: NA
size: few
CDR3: CAFGRYNEQFF
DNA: TGTGCCTTCGGACGGTACAATGAGCAGTTCTTC

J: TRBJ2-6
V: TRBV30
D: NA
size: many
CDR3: CAWAGWANVLTF
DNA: TGTGCCTGGGCCGGCTGGGCCAACGTCCTGACTTTC

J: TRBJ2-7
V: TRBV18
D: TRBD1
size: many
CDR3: CASSLTPGQGSYEQYF
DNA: TGTGCCAGCTCGCTAACTCCGGGACAGGGGTCTTACGAGCAGTACTTC

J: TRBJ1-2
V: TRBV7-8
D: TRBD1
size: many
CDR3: CASSLATGGSGYTF
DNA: TGTGCCAGCAGCTTAGCGACAGGGGGCTCTGGCTACACCTTC

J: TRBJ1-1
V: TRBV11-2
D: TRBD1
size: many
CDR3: CASSLDDLGQNEAFF
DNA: TGTGCCAGCAGCTTAGATGACTTGGGACAGAATGAAGCTTTCTTT

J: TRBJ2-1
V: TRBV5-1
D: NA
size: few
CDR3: CASSFGGSGGEQFF
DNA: TGCGCCAGCAGCTTCGGGGGATCAGGAGGTGAGCAGTTCTTC

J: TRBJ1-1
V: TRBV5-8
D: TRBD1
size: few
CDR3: CASSPRTGRNTEAFF
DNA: TGTGCCAGCAGCCCCCGGACAGGCCGGAACACTGAAGCTTTCTTT

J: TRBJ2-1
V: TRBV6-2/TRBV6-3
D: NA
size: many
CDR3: CASSRLGSSYNEQFF
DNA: TGTGCCAGCAGCCGCCTTGGTAGCTCCTACAATGAGCAGTTCTTC

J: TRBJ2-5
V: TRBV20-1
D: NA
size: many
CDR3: CSASGGGRETQYF
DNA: TGCAGTGCTAGTGGCGGGGGCCGAGAGACCCAGTACTTC

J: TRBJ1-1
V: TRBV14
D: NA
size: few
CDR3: CASSQNLGAVSTEAFF
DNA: TGTGCCAGCAGCCAAAATCTTGGGGCGGTGAGCACTGAAGCTTTCTTT

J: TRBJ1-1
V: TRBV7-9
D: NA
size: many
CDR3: CASTGQNTEAFF
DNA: TGTGCCAGCACAGGGCAGAACACTGAAGCTTTCTTT

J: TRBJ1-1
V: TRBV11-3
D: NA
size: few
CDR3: CASSPDGGTEAFF
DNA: TGTGCCAGCAGCCCTGATGGGGGCACTGAAGCTTTCTTT

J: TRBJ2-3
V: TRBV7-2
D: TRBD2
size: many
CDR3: CASSRTSGGASSTDTQYF
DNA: TGTGCCAGCAGCCGAACTAGCGGGGGGGCTTCTAGCACAGATACGCAGTATTTT

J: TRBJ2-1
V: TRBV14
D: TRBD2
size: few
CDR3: CASSALAGAEQFF
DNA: TGTGCCAGCAGCGCACTAGCGGGAGCTGAGCAGTTCTTC

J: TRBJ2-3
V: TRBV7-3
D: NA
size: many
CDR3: CASSPQGEGTDTQYF
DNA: TGTGCCAGCAGCCCACAGGGAGAGGGGACAGATACGCAGTATTTT

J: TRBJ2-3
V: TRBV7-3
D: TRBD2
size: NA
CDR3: CASSLGASGVSTDTQYF
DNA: TGTGCCAGCAGCCTCGGGGCTAGCGGGGTTAGCACAGATACGCAGTATTTT

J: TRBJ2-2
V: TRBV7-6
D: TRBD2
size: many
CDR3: CASSPDPGTSGGSNTGELFF
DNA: TGTGCCAGCAGCCCCGACCCCGGGACTAGCGGGGGTTCGAACACCGGGGAGCTGTTTTTT

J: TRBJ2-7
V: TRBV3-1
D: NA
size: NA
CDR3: CVSSQDSVFYEQYF
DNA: TGTGTCAGCAGCCAAGATTCGGTTTTTTACGAGCAGTACTTC

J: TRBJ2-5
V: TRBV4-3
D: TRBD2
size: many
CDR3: CASSQIGLAGGAQYF
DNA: TGCGCCAGCAGCCAGATCGGACTAGCGGGGGGAGCCCAGTACTTC